This T cell receptor beta chain was recovered during a study of blood T cells in healthy people across ages. In germline, CDR1 is DFQATT, CDR2 SNEGSKA (reference sequence). V dropped 3 bases and J dropped 4; count of bases not matched to a gene: 11. CDR3 length equals 15 residues. Alongside a J-beta primer mix, a sample-barcoded 5' primer served in a second PCR lasting roughly 7 to 11 cycles. TCRdb fed the 5' RACE reads into MiXCR, producing one record per CDR3 protein. The data show about 640,000 distinct CDR3 sequences, under 70% seen once. The chain recombines TRBV20-1 with TRBJ2-7, with 8 bases that match TRBD2. The receptor comes from a man in his sixties in good health. Material: blood. The CDR3 here is CSASSAGDLPYEQYF. The DNA for the CDR3 is TGCAGTGCTAGTTCAGCGGGGGACCTCCCATACGAGCAGTACTTC.